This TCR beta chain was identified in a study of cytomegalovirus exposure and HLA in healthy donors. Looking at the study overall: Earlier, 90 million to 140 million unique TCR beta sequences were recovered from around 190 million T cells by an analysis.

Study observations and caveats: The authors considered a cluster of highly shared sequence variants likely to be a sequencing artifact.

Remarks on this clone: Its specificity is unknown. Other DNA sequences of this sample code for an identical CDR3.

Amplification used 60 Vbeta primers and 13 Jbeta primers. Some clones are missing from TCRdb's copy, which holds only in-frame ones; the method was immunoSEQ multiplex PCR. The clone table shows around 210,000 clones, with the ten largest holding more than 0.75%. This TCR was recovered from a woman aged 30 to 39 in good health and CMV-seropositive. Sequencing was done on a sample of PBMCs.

The CDR3 region has the DNA TGTGCCAGCAGTTCCCCTCTAGCGGGGAGTTACAATGAGCAGTTCTTC. This translates into CASSSPLAGSYNEQFF. V usage is TRBV6-5 and J usage is TRBJ2-1; 9 bases match TRBD2. Per the germline V gene, CDR1 is MNHEY and CDR2 is SVGAGI. The CDR3 has 16 residues. V dropped 4 bases and J dropped 4; count of bases not matched to a gene: 8.